This T cell receptor beta chain was recovered during a study of blood T cell repertoires in COVID-19. In the study overall: Some COVID-19 samples were acute and others convalescent; all came from the United States, Italy and Spain.

Germline assignment: CDR1 MNHEY and CDR2 SVGAGI. V was pared by 6 bases and J by 3 bases, with 7 bases of the junction left unmatched. The CDR3 sequence is 14 residues long. As originally analysed: How many nucleated cells were present was estimated from reference gene primer amplification. The assay was immunoSEQ multiplex PCR, and TCRdb's table has in-frame clones only and misses some. V and J calls and clone size are copied from that table; D and trimming were computed from the DNA. The sample carries about 210,000 clones, around four fifths recorded once. The Seattle patients, enrolled during active infection, were followed longitudinally.

The chain uses TRBV6-5 and TRBJ2-7; 8 nucleotides align to TRBD2. The sequence derives from a man between 60 and 75 years old with COVID-19, enrolled during active disease. The sample was peripheral blood. CDR3 amino acids: CASRPGLAGYEQYF. The CDR3 DNA sequence: TGTGCCAGCAGGCCCGGGCTAGCGGGCTACGAGCAGTACTTC.